The 7 T cell receptor beta chains reported below all come from one sample, sequenced in a study of T-cell memory formation after mild COVID-19. In TCRdb, the 5' RACE reads were re-called with MiXCR into one record per CDR3 protein. The table shows 250,000 or so distinct CDR3 sequences, with roughly 18% occurring only once. The sequencing sample was made of PBMCs or a T cell subset sorted from them (not recorded which). These receptors originate from a man between 18 and 29 years old who had mild COVID-19 (a few samples of this study predate the infection). Cell type and time point are not known.

The chain has TRBV2 and TRBJ2-7, with D unresolved. The CDR3 runs 12 residues. V lost 6 bases to trimming and J lost 1 base, with 7 bases between them. From germline, CDR1 is SNHLY and CDR2 FYNNEI. Here the CDR3 reads CASRTFSYEQYF. CDR3 DNA: TGTGCCAGCAGGACCTTTTCCTACGAGCAGTACTTC.

This clonotype was seen more than once but under ten times. This rearrangement joins TRBV14 to TRBJ1-1; a possible D gene is TRBD1 (5 bases). Germline CDR1 SGHDN, CDR2 FVKESK. The CDR3 runs to 15 residues. Trimming took off 1 base at V and 6 bases at J, with 15 bases between the two ends. The CDR3 DNA reads as TGTGCCAGCAGCCAAGCCCGGGAGGGGTCAGCTGAAGCTTTCTTT. This sequence encodes CASSQAREGSAEAFF.

This rearrangement joins TRBV7-9 to TRBJ1-6; D may be TRBD1 (5 bases). Trimming left V 5 bases short and J 0 bases short, with 14 bases between. The CDR3 spans 17 residues. Per the germline V gene, CDR1 is SEHNR and CDR2 is FQNEAQ (reference sequence). The CDR3 DNA is TGTGCCAGCAGCACCCCCCCCGGGGGCTCCTATAATTCACCCCTCCACTTT. Protein product: CASSTPPGGSYNSPLHF.

This clonotype was seen only a few times. CDR3 sequence reads: CASSSTGAMNTEAFF. For the CDR3, the DNA is TGTGCCAGCAGCTCGACAGGGGCCATGAACACTGAAGCTTTCTTT. This chain connects TRBV7-9 to TRBJ1-1, with 8 positions matching TRBD1. After removal of 4 bases from V and 0 bases from J, the junction contained 4 bases not matched to a gene. This CDR3 is built from 15 residues. The germline V gene encodes CDR1 SEHNR and CDR2 FQNEAQ (reference sequence).

The rearrangement links TRBV6-4 to TRBJ2-3; 10 nucleotides match TRBD1. CDR3 length equals 15 residues. Germline CDR1 and CDR2: MRHNA and SNTAGT. The V and J ends lost 3 bases and 2 bases, in that order; junction bases with no gene match: 2. CDR3 DNA: TGTGCCAGCAGTGAAGGGACAGGGGACACAGATACGCAGTATTTT. Amino acids: CASSEGTGDTDTQYF.

This clonotype was observed a few times. This chain links TRBV10-3 with TRBJ2-1; 8 bases line up with TRBD2. Germline loops: CDR1 ENHRY, CDR2 SYGVKD. Trimming cost V 0 bases and J 6 bases; bases outside gene matches: 4. CDR3 length: 15 residues. The CDR3 DNA follows: TGTGCCATCAGTGAGTCGCGGGGGGTTCCCAATGAGCAGTTCTTC. Translated: CAISESRGVPNEQFF.

This clonotype was observed a handful of times. This rearrangement joins TRBV24-1 to TRBJ1-6, with a weak D call TRBD1 (5 bases). The V end lost 4 bases, the J end lost 8 bases, and 14 bases lay between the germline ends. The CDR3 spans 15 residues. The germline V gene encodes CDR1 KGHDR and CDR2 SFDVKD. The CDR3 is CATSDARQGDSPLHF. The CDR3 DNA reads TGTGCCACCAGTGACGCAAGGCAGGGCGATTCACCCCTCCACTTT.